One T cell receptor beta chain is described in this entry. Each of TCRalpha and TCRbeta cDNA went through two nested PCRs, lasting approximately 16 and 9 cycles. TCRdb derives one entry per CDR3 protein from the 5' RACE reads, leaving out DNA. Found here are about 210,000 distinct CDR3 sequences; the top ten clones hold 1.5% to 2%. The source of the sample is a study of monozygotic twins with inflammatory bowel disease. Germline loops: CDR1 SGHRS, CDR2 YFSETQ. This CDR3 comprises 14 residues. The TCR was taken from a human donor with ulcerative colitis or Crohn's disease, or a healthy co-twin of an affected twin (not recorded which). The chain is built from TRBV5-1 and TRBJ2-1; TCRdb returns TRBD2, unconfirmable since there is no DNA. Sequencing was performed on blood. The CDR3 here is CASSSVEGLDEQFF.